Below are 27 T cell receptor beta chains sequenced from a single sample in a study of T cells in Graves' hyperthyroidism and ophthalmopathy. The CDR3 regions of TCR beta were amplified from RNA transcripts. HTBI primers drove first-round RT-PCR of the TCR CDR3. TCRdb redid the calling of the multiplex PCR reads with MiXCR, one entry per CDR3 protein. The sample holds 660,000 or so distinct CDR3 sequences; less than 25% are singletons and the top ten take about 34%. Sample: blood. These receptors originate from a man aged 25 to 40 with Graves' ophthalmopathy.

CDR3 nucleotide sequence: TGTGCCAGCAGCGTAGCAGTCACGGACAATTCACCCCTCCACTTT. Its protein is CASSVAVTDNSPLHF. The gene calls are TRBV9 and TRBJ1-6; D is ambiguous. CDR1 SGDLS and CDR2 YYNGEE come from the germline V gene. The CDR3 is 15 residues long. The V end lost 0 bases, the J end lost 7 bases, and 11 bases lay between the germline ends. Using reference TRBV9 and TRBJ1-6 for the parts outside the CDR3, the full variable domain is DSGVTQTPKHLITATGQRVTLRCSPRSGDLSVYWYQQSLDQGLQFLIQYYNGEERAKGNILERFSAQQFPDLHSELNLSSLELGDSALYFCASSVAVTDNSPLHFGNGTRLTVT.

The chain employs TRBV30 and TRBJ2-1, with D tentatively TRBD1 (6 bases). The CDR3 is 16 residues long. The germline gives CDR1 GTSNPN, CDR2 SVGIG (reference sequence). Trimming cost V 0 bases and J 0 bases, with 12 bases left between them. The CDR3 region has the DNA TGTGCCTGGAGTGTCCCCGACAGGAGCTCCTACAATGAGCAGTTCTTC. Its protein is CAWSVPDRSSYNEQFF.

This rearrangement joins TRBV3-1 to TRBJ2-3; 9 positions agree with TRBD1. With 1 base clipped from V and 1 base from J, the junction kept 6 bases outside the gene matches. CDR3 length: 17 residues. Looked up from germline, CDR1 is LGHDT and CDR2 is YNNKEL (reference sequence). DNA for the CDR3: TGTGCCAGCAGCCAAGTTTACCGGGACAGGGGCACAGATACGCAGTATTTT. Its translation is CASSQVYRDRGTDTQYF.

The sample holds a few counts of this clonotype. This chain connects TRBV13 to TRBJ1-6, with 9 positions matching TRBD1. V was pared by 4 bases and J by 14 bases, with 9 bases of the junction left unmatched. Germline CDR1 reads PRHDT; CDR2 reads FYEKMQ (reference sequence). This CDR3 is built from 14 residues. The CDR3 bases are TGTGCCAGCAGCTACGGGACAGGGACGTTAACCCTCCACTTT. Amino acids: CASSYGTGTLTLHF.

This clonotype turned up a few times. The rearrangement links TRBV20-1 to TRBJ2-5; D is possibly TRBD1 or TRBD2 (5 bases each). Germline CDR1 and CDR2: DFQATT and SNEGSKA (reference sequence). Trimming stripped 8 bases from V and 2 bases from J, with 24 bases between. The CDR3 length is 16 residues. The CDR3 DNA sequence: TGCAGTTATTACCCCCGGGGCAGCAGCTCACAAGAGACCCAGTACTTC. This gives the protein CSYYPRGSSSQETQYF.

This clonotype was seen ten or more times. V and J are TRBV7-2 and TRBJ2-3; D possibly corresponds to TRBD1 (7 bases). V shed 0 bases and J shed 1 base, with 11 bases lying between them. The CDR3 loop spans 16 amino acids. Looked up from germline, CDR1 is SGHTA and CDR2 is FQGNSA. The CDR3 spells CASSLAQGGGTDTQYF. Written as DNA, the CDR3 is TGTGCCAGCAGCTTAGCGCAGGGGGGAGGCACAGATACGCAGTATTTT.

The sample holds a few counts of this clonotype. This rearrangement joins TRBV30 to TRBJ2-7; 8 bases agree with TRBD2. The CDR3 contains 19 residues. Germline V gene lookup returns CDR1 GTSNPN and CDR2 SVGIG (reference sequence). With V trimmed by 2 bases and J by 3 bases, 21 bases remained unmatched. In nucleotides, the CDR3 is TGTGCCTGGAGTCCGGGACGCACATTTGGTAGCGGGGACCACTACGAGCAGTACTTC. Amino acid sequence: CAWSPGRTFGSGDHYEQYF.

The chain uses TRBV7-2 and TRBJ2-3; D tentatively reads TRBD1 or TRBD2 (5 bases each). This CDR3 is built from 15 residues. V was clipped by 4 bases and J by 2 bases, with 13 bases between them. CDR1 and CDR2 from the germline V gene are SGHTA and FQGNSA. CDR3 nucleotides: TGTGCCAGCAGCTACGCCGGGACGCACACAGATACGCAGTATTTT. This encodes CASSYAGTHTDTQYF.

This clonotype was detected a few times. This chain connects TRBV7-9 to TRBJ1-2, with D possibly TRBD1 on 6 matching bases. The CDR3 totals 15 residues. V was pared by 3 bases and J by 7 bases, with 18 bases between. CDR1 and CDR2 from the germline V gene are SEHNR and FQNEAQ (reference sequence). In nucleotides, the CDR3 is TGTGCCAGCAGCTTCGGGGGGCAGACCGCCTTTGGCTACACCTTC. This gives the protein CASSFGGQTAFGYTF.

Concerning this clonotype: This may be a read error: a much more frequent sequence differs by one nucleotide. The CDR3 DNA sequence: TGTGCCAGCAGCCTCCGGGACGGAGGTGGCTACACCTTC. Amino acid sequence: CASSLRDGGGYTF. The chain has TRBV2 and TRBJ1-2; D may be TRBD1 (5 bases). CDR3 size: 13 residues. V gave up 6 bases and J gave up 7 bases, with 15 bases separating them. Germline loops: CDR1 SNHLY, CDR2 FYNNEI.

The sample holds a few counts of this clonotype. CDR3 in DNA: TGTGCCAGCAGCTTAGCGCAGAGGGTAGATACGCAGTATTTT. It encodes CASSLAQRVDTQYF. The chain has TRBV7-2 and TRBJ2-3; maybe TRBD2 (5 bases). The CDR3 contains 14 residues. Germline values: CDR1 SGHTA, CDR2 FQGNSA. V shed 0 bases and J shed 5 bases, with 9 bases lying between them.

The chain combines TRBV10-3 with TRBJ1-2, with D perhaps TRBD1 (5 bases). Per germline, CDR1 ENHRY and CDR2 SYGVKD. This CDR3 is 13 amino acids long. Trimming pared 3 bases from V and 10 bases from J, leaving 15 bases between. DNA of the CDR3: TGTGCCATCAGTGATTCGCAGGGTCCGTTCTACACCTTC. This translates into CAISDSQGPFYTF.

The chain carries TRBV7-6 and TRBJ2-7; D is tentatively TRBD1 or TRBD2 (5 bases each). The germline V and J ends were trimmed by 3 bases and 0 bases, with 12 bases remaining between them. Germline CDR1 SGHVS, CDR2 FNYEAQ. The CDR3 consists of 15 residues. The CDR3 DNA sequence: TGTGCCAGCAGCTTGGGGCCGACTACCTCCTACGAGCAGTACTTC. The encoded protein is CASSLGPTTSYEQYF.

This clonotype came up a few times. The gene calls are TRBV11-2 and TRBJ2-1; 16 positions agree with TRBD2. The CDR3 contains 19 residues. V shed 3 bases and J 0 bases; nucleotides not matched to a gene: 5. Germline V gene lookup returns CDR1 SGHAT and CDR2 FQNNGV. CDR3 coding DNA: TGTGCCAGCAGCTTGGGACTAGCGGGAGGGCCGGGCTCCTACAATGAGCAGTTCTTC. Translating it yields CASSLGLAGGPGSYNEQFF.

This clonotype was detected ten times or more. The DNA for the CDR3 is TGTGCCAGCAGCGCAGATTCACCCCTCCACTTT. This translates into CASSADSPLHF. The V call is TRBV7-9, the J call TRBJ1-6; D remains unclear. This CDR3 has 11 residues. Germline values: CDR1 SEHNR, CDR2 FQNEAQ (reference sequence). The V and J ends lost 5 bases and 8 bases respectively, with 4 bases between them.

Many counts were recorded for this clonotype. The chain has TRBV10-3 and TRBJ2-5, with TRBD2 as a possible D gene (7 bases). Trimming took 0 bases from V and 2 from J, leaving 13 bases between them. Germline-derived CDR1 and CDR2 are ENHRY and SYGVKD. This CDR3 is 16 amino acids long. The CDR3 loop reads CAISESTGGPQETQYF. DNA of the CDR3: TGTGCCATCAGTGAGTCGACCGGGGGGCCTCAAGAGACCCAGTACTTC.

A few counts support this clonotype. The J gene is TRBJ2-7, the V gene TRBV27; D is ambiguous. The germline CDR1 and CDR2 sequences are MNHEY and SMNVEV (reference sequence). The CDR3 loop spans 17 amino acids. Trimming took off 0 bases at V and 7 bases at J, with 22 bases between the two ends. The CDR3 spells CASSLSVGNLLDGEQYF. The CDR3 bases are TGTGCCAGCAGTTTATCGGTGGGCAACCTACTGGACGGTGAGCAGTACTTC.

This clonotype was recorded a few times. This sequence joins TRBV27 and TRBJ1-2, with D tentatively TRBD1 (6 bases). Germline lookup yields CDR1 MNHEY and CDR2 SMNVEV (reference sequence). The V end was cut by 5 bases, the J end by 2 bases, with 15 bases between. This CDR3 is 15 amino acids long. The CDR3 nucleotides are TGTGCCAGCAGTCTAGGCAGGGGCTGGAACTATGGCTACACCTTC. Amino acid sequence: CASSLGRGWNYGYTF.

This sequence joins TRBV19 and TRBJ2-1; the match to TRBD1 covers 11 bases. CDR1 and CDR2 (germline): LNHDA, SQIVND (reference sequence). After removal of 0 bases from V and 6 bases from J, the junction contained 4 bases not matched to a gene. The CDR3 has 16 amino acids. This CDR3 is CASSIDWGTGGNEQFF. In DNA, the CDR3 is TGTGCCAGTAGTATAGATTGGGGGACAGGGGGCAATGAGCAGTTCTTC.

This clonotype came up a few times. The chain is built from TRBV28 and TRBJ1-1; D not resolved. Per germline, CDR1 MDHEN and CDR2 SYDVKM. The CDR3 has 12 amino acids. V was clipped by 6 bases and J by 10 bases, with 15 bases between them. The CDR3 region is CASSPDPLGAFF. Here the CDR3 DNA reads TGTGCCAGCAGCCCAGACCCCCTGGGAGCTTTCTTT.

The chain uses TRBV30 and TRBJ1-6; D perhaps matches TRBD1 (6 bases). CDR1 GTSNPN and CDR2 SVGIG come from the germline V gene (reference sequence). V lost 2 bases to trimming and J lost 8 bases, with 10 bases between them. This CDR3 spans 13 amino acids. CDR3 sequence reads: CAWSPGVYSPLHF. CDR3 sequence (DNA): TGTGCCTGGAGTCCAGGGGTTTATTCACCCCTCCACTTT.

This clonotype came up a few times. V and J are TRBV19 and TRBJ1-5, with D possibly matching TRBD1 (6 bases). The CDR3 is 16 amino acids. Germline V CDR1 and CDR2: LNHDA, SQIVND (reference sequence). V lost 3 bases to trimming and J lost 0 bases, with 12 bases between them. CDR3 nucleotide sequence: TGTGCCAGTAGTATTTCCGGGGGCGATAGCAATCAGCCCCAGCATTTT. This codes for CASSISGGDSNQPQHF.

This clonotype turned up a few times. V usage is TRBV5-4 and J usage is TRBJ2-3; 7 bases line up with TRBD2. This CDR3 contains 16 residues. J lost 3 bases, V lost 0 bases, and 7 bases had no gene match. CDR1 is SGHNT, CDR2 YYREEE, per germline (reference sequence). CDR3 bases: TGTGCCAGCAGCTTGGATCCGCGGGAGCTGACAGATACGCAGTATTTT. Residues: CASSLDPRELTDTQYF.

Ten or more counts support this clonotype. This sequence joins TRBV2 and TRBJ2-1; 11 bases line up with TRBD2. V lost 10 bases to trimming and J lost 6 bases; unmatched junction nucleotides: 5. CDR1 is SNHLY, CDR2 FYNNEI, per germline. CDR3 length equals 13 residues. CDR3 sequence reads: CATPGLAGNEQFF. The DNA for the CDR3 is TGTGCCACCCCCGGACTAGCGGGCAATGAGCAGTTCTTC.

In this sample, this clonotype turned up many times. This chain joins TRBV27 and TRBJ2-5; D gene ambiguous. The germline V gene encodes CDR1 MNHEY and CDR2 SMNVEV (reference sequence). The V end was cut by 3 bases, the J end by 2 bases, with 10 bases between. CDR3 size: 14 residues. CDR3 DNA sequence: TGTGCCAGCAGTTTCGGGCACCTACAAGAGACCCAGTACTTC. This codes for CASSFGHLQETQYF.

This clonotype was detected a few times. The chain carries TRBV20-1 and TRBJ2-2, with D possibly TRBD2 on 5 matching bases. This CDR3 is 15 amino acids long. From germline, CDR1 is DFQATT and CDR2 SNEGSKA (reference sequence). The V gene lost 1 base and the J gene lost 0 bases, with 9 bases spanning the gap. The CDR3 DNA reads as TGCAGTGCTAGAGTTCTAGCCCCGAACACCGGGGAGCTGTTTTTT. Translating it yields CSARVLAPNTGELFF.

This clonotype was seen a handful of times. J is TRBJ2-7 and V is TRBV3-1, with a possible D match to TRBD1 (5 bases). V dropped 1 base and J dropped 9 bases, with 22 bases sitting between them. Germline values: CDR1 LGHDT, CDR2 YNNKEL (reference sequence). There are 16 residues in the CDR3. The CDR3 DNA sequence: TGTGCCAGCAGCCAAGCCCAGGGTCCGGACCTACGAGGGCAGTACTTC. This translates into CASSQAQGPDLRGQYF.